The rows below give T cell receptor beta chains drawn from one sample of a study of metastatic and nonmetastatic thyroid tumors. TCRdb recomputed clones from the PCR reads via MiXCR. Among roughly 46,000 clones listed, under 30% were seen once. Material for sequencing was blood. The origin of the receptors is a male donor with papillary thyroid cancer or a benign thyroid nodule (not recorded which). Some clones in this sample may be carry-over from other donors' samples. Both conserved end residues are part of each CDR3. A D gene is named only where the DNA matches it firmly. Clone sizes are given selectively: once, few, many, or a class where the clone is expanded.

v_gene	abundance	j_gene	d_gene	CDR3nt	CDR3aa
TRBV19	many	TRBJ1-5	-	TGTGCCAGTAGTCCGAGGACGGCTAGCAATCAGCCCCAGCATTTT	CASSPRTASNQPQHF
TRBV19	many	TRBJ2-1	TRBD2	TGTGCCAGTAGTACCGGGACTAGCGGGCCATCCTACAATGAGCAGTTCTTC	CASSTGTSGPSYNEQFF
TRBV28	few	TRBJ2-7	TRBD2	TGTGCCAGCAGAAGCGGGGGTATCTCCTACGAGCAGTACTTC	CASRSGGISYEQYF
TRBV20-1	-	TRBJ2-7	-	TGCAGTGCTCCGACAGGTGGCTACGAGCAGTACTTC	CSAPTGGYEQYF
TRBV15	-	TRBJ2-3	TRBD2	TGTGCCACCAGCCCGGAGTTTGCGGCGGGGGGGGGTACAGATACGCAGTATTTT	CATSPEFAAGGGTDTQYF
TRBV6-5	many	TRBJ2-3	-	TGTGCCAGCAGTTACTCGGGGGGTCCACGGGCAGATACGCAGTATTTT	CASSYSGGPRADTQYF
TRBV9	many	TRBJ2-3	-	TGTGCCAGCAGCGTAGGGGTTAGCAGATCCACAGATACGCAGTATTTT	CASSVGVSRSTDTQYF
TRBV7-2	-	TRBJ2-1	TRBD2	TGTGCCAGCAGCTTAGCGGTGAGCGGGGGGGCCTCTATTGAGCAGTTCTTC	CASSLAVSGGASIEQFF
TRBV12-3/TRBV12-4	many	TRBJ2-7	-	TGTGCCAGCAGTTTACTCCAGGGAAGGAGGGACGAGCAGTACTTC	CASSLLQGRRDEQYF
TRBV14	many	TRBJ1-2	-	TGTGCCAGCAGCCAAGAGAGGCCCTATGGCTACACCTTC	CASSQERPYGYTF
TRBV2	many	TRBJ1-4	-	TGTGCCAGCAGTTATCCGGGACGGGCTAATGAAAAACTGTTTTTT	CASSYPGRANEKLFF
TRBV9	many	TRBJ1-4	TRBD1	TGTGCCAGCAGCGCGACCTTAGGACAGGGGGGGCTGCGCGAAAAACTGTTTTTT	CASSATLGQGGLREKLFF
TRBV6-5	few	TRBJ1-6	TRBD1	TGTGCCAGCAGTTACAAGGGGGCTAATTCACCCCTCCACTTT	CASSYKGANSPLHF
TRBV12-3/TRBV12-4	few	TRBJ1-1	TRBD1	TGTGCCAGCACCGACAGGGGGGCTGAAGCTTTCTTT	CASTDRGAEAFF
TRBV28	many	TRBJ2-7	-	TGTGCCAGCAAGAGTGGGCCGGGGAGAAGAGGGCGAGAGCAGTACTTC	CASKSGPGRRGREQYF
TRBV28	few	TRBJ1-1	-	TGTGCCAGCTCGCCTAGGACAGCCATGAACACTGAAGCTTTCTTT	CASSPRTAMNTEAFF
TRBV5-4	few	TRBJ2-5	-	TGTGCCAGCAGCCAACTACCGGGGCAGTACCAAGAGACCCAGTACTTC	CASSQLPGQYQETQYF
TRBV28	-	TRBJ1-1	-	TGTGCCAGCAGTCTCGCCCGGATAAGTGAAGCTTTCTTT	CASSLARISEAFF
TRBV5-1	many	TRBJ2-7	TRBD2	TGCGCCAGCAGCTTGATAGCGGGAGTCCCCCACGAGCAGTACTTC	CASSLIAGVPHEQYF
TRBV5-1	-	TRBJ1-1	TRBD1	TGCGCCAGCAGCCCTGGGGACAGGTTGAACACTGAAGCTTTCTTT	CASSPGDRLNTEAFF
TRBV30	-	TRBJ1-4	-	TGTGCCTGGAGCCGGGGGACTCTAGCAACTAATGAAAAACTGTTTTTT	CAWSRGTLATNEKLFF
TRBV12-3/TRBV12-4	many	TRBJ1-1	TRBD1	TGTGCCAGCACCCGGGGACAGTTGAACACTGAAGCTTTCTTT	CASTRGQLNTEAFF
TRBV2	many	TRBJ2-1	-	TGTGCCAGCAGTGAAGCGCTTGGGCTCCTGAATGAGCAGTTCTTC	CASSEALGLLNEQFF
TRBV19	-	TRBJ2-7	-	TGTGCCAGTAGAACCTGGACAACTGCGGCGGAGCAGTACTTC	CASRTWTTAAEQYF
TRBV6-1	-	TRBJ2-1	TRBD1	TGTGCCAGCAGTGAAAGGACAGGAGGCTCCTACAATGAGCAGTTCTTC	CASSERTGGSYNEQFF
TRBV12-3/TRBV12-4	many	TRBJ1-1	TRBD1	TGTGCCAGCAGCCTTTGGGGGACAGCTGAAGCTTTCTTT	CASSLWGTAEAFF
TRBV10-3	few	TRBJ1-1	-	TGTGCCATCAGTGAGTCGAGGGGAGGGAACACTGAATCTTTCTTT	CAISESRGGNTESFF
TRBV11-2	many	TRBJ2-1	-	TGTGCCAGCAGTTACGGCTCACACAATGAGCAGTTCTTC	CASSYGSHNEQFF
TRBV2	-	TRBJ2-5	-	TGTGCCAGCAGTGAAGCGGTAGGACAGCAAGAGACCCAGTACTTC	CASSEAVGQQETQYF
TRBV7-2	-	TRBJ2-3	-	TGTGCCAGCAGCTTAGCCTCAGATACGCAGTATTTT	CASSLASDTQYF
TRBV5-1	many	TRBJ2-7	TRBD1	TGCGCCAGCAGGGGACAGGGAAACTACGAGCAGTACTTC	CASRGQGNYEQYF
TRBV30	medium-sized	TRBJ1-1	-	TGTGCCTGGAGTCGGACGGTGAACACTGAAGCTTTCTTT	CAWSRTVNTEAFF
TRBV6-6	-	TRBJ2-7	-	TGTGCCAGCAGTTACGAAGGGGCTCTCTACGAGCAGTACTTC	CASSYEGALYEQYF
TRBV5-1	many	TRBJ2-7	TRBD2	TGCGCCAGCAGCTTGGGACTAGCGCGTACCTACGAGCAGTACTTC	CASSLGLARTYEQYF
TRBV5-1	-	TRBJ1-2	-	TGCGCCAGCAGCTTCGGACAGTCCCCTAACTATGGCTACACCTTC	CASSFGQSPNYGYTF
TRBV9	-	TRBJ2-1	-	TGTGCCAGCAGCGTGGCCACTCTGGGGAGGAATGAGCAGTTCTTC	CASSVATLGRNEQFF
TRBV24-1	-	TRBJ2-2	TRBD1	TGTGCCACCAGTGATCCGGGACAGGACCACACCGGGGAGCTGTTTTTT	CATSDPGQDHTGELFF
TRBV11-1	many	TRBJ2-7	-	TGTGCCAGCAGCCCATCGAGGGAGGGGGGATCCTACGAGCAGTACTTC	CASSPSREGGSYEQYF
TRBV30	-	TRBJ2-1	TRBD1	TGTGCCTGGAGCGTGACAGGGAAGGGGCAGTTCTTC	CAWSVTGKGQFF
TRBV5-8	many	TRBJ2-5	-	TGTGCCAGCAGCTTGCTGGCAGGGCAAGAGACCCAGTACTTC	CASSLLAGQETQYF
TRBV5-5	few	TRBJ2-5	-	TGTGCCAGCAGCGCCAGGGGAGGCGAGACCCAGTACTTC	CASSARGGETQYF
TRBV6-1	-	TRBJ2-3	TRBD2	TGTGCCAGCAGTGGGTCTAGCGGGGGAACTAGCACAGATACGCAGTATTTT	CASSGSSGGTSTDTQYF
TRBV7-8	-	TRBJ1-1	TRBD1	TGTGCCAGCAGCTCCTGGGCGGACAGGGGAACTGAAGCTTTCTTT	CASSSWADRGTEAFF
TRBV24-1	few	TRBJ2-2	TRBD2	TGTGCCACCAGTGACAGAGCTAGCGGAAACACAGGGGAGCTGTTTTTT	CATSDRASGNTGELFF
TRBV5-6	many	TRBJ2-2	-	TGTGCCAGCAGCTTGGGACAGGACATCACCGGGGAGCTGTTTTTT	CASSLGQDITGELFF
TRBV2	few	TRBJ2-7	TRBD1	TGTGCCAGCAGTGAAGCGGGGGACAGTCCTTACGAGCAGTACTTC	CASSEAGDSPYEQYF
TRBV27	-	TRBJ1-1	TRBD1	TGTGCCAGCAGCACGGACAGGGGACACACTGAAGATTTCTTT	CASSTDRGHTEDFF
TRBV18	many	TRBJ2-7	-	TGTGCCAGCTCACAGGGACAGGGTAGACTAGCGAGAGGGTACGAGCAGTACTTC	CASSQGQGRLARGYEQYF
TRBV20-1	-	TRBJ2-7	-	TGCAGTGCATTACAGGTTTCTCCCTACGAGCAGTACTTC	CSALQVSPYEQYF
TRBV7-9	once	TRBJ2-2	-	TGTGCCAGCAGCTTATACGATGTAGCGGATGGGGAGCTGTTTTTT	CASSLYDVADGELFF
TRBV20-1	few	TRBJ1-5	-	TGCTGTGCTGGGAGTCTAAGCTCCAATAGGGATCAGCCCCAGCATTTT	CCAGSLSSNRDQPQHF
TRBV6-6	many	TRBJ2-3	TRBD2	TGTGCCAGCAGTTACCGCCCCCTGGGTAGCGGGAGTAGCACAGATACGCAGTATTTT	CASSYRPLGSGSSTDTQYF
TRBV6-1	few	TRBJ2-2	-	TGTGCCAGTACCCTGGCACCCGGAGATAGCGGGGAGCTGTTTTTT	CASTLAPGDSGELFF